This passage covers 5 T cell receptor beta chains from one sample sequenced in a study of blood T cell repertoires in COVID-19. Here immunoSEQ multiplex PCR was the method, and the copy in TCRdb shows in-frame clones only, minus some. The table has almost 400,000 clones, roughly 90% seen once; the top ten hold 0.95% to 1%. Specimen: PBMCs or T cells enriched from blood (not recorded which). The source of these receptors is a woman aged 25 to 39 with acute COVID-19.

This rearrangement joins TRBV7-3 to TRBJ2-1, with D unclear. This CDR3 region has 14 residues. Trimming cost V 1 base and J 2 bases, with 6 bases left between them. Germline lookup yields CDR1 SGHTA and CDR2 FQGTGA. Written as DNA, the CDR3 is TGTGCCAGCAGCTTAATGCACACCTACAATGAGCAGTTCTTC. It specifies CASSLMHTYNEQFF.

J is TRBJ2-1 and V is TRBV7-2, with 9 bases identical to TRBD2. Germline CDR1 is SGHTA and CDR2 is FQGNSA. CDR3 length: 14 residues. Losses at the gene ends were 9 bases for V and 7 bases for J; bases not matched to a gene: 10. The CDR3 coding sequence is TGTGCCAGTATCTTGGGACTAGCAGCTAATGAGCAGTTCTTC. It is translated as CASILGLAANEQFF.

The CDR3 is CASSLANKQETQYF. CDR3 DNA: TGTGCCAGCAGCTTAGCCAACAAACAAGAGACCCAGTACTTC. This chain connects TRBV11-3 to TRBJ2-5; D call uncertain. This CDR3 has 14 amino acids. Germline CDR1 reads SGHNT; CDR2 reads YENEEA. V lost 1 base to trimming and J lost 2 bases, with 8 bases between them.

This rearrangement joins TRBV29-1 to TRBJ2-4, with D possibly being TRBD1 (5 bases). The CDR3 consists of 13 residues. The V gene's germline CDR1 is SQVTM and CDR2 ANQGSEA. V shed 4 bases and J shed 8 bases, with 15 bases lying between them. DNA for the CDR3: TGCAGCGTTGCCTTATGGACAATGGACATTCAGTACTTC. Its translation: CSVALWTMDIQYF.

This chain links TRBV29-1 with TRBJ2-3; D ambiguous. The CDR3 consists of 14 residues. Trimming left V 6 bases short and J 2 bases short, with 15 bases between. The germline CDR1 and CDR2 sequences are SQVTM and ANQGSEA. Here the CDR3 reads CSVITQTLTDTQYF. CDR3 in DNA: TGCAGCGTGATAACACAAACGCTCACAGATACGCAGTATTTT.